The 4 T cell receptor beta chains below come from one sample, sequenced in a study of tissue T cells after allogeneic stem cell transplantation. Sequenced by immunoSEQ multiplex PCR; TCRdb stores in-frame clones only, minus some. The table lists 3,000 to 4,000 clones, around two thirds of them singletons. Enrolled prospectively were adult allogeneic hematopoietic cell transplant recipients whose graft-versus-host disease was steroid-refractory. The sequences come from left colon tissue, collected at autopsy. These receptors came from an older male patient with steroid-refractory graft-versus-host disease after an allogeneic stem cell transplant. Some T cells may be provided by the graft donor.

By sample share, this clone is large. This chain connects TRBV19 to TRBJ2-7; tentative D call: TRBD1 (6 bases). The CDR3 spans 14 residues. Germline V lookup: CDR1 LNHDA, CDR2 SQIVND (reference sequence). Deletions cut 3 bases from V and 4 bases from J, with 13 bases between. The CDR3 is CASSIPGGPYEQYF. The CDR3 DNA reads TGTGCCAGTAGTATTCCTGGGGGCCCTTACGAGCAGTACTTC.

The V and J genes are TRBV29-1 and TRBJ1-4; D possibly corresponds to TRBD1 (5 bases). Per the germline V gene, CDR1 is SQVTM and CDR2 is ANQGSEA. V shed 2 bases and J shed 11 bases, with 18 bases lying between them. This CDR3 has 14 residues. The CDR3 nucleotides read TGCAGCGTTGAATTGATGGCAGGAGAGGGGAAACTGTTTTTT. Translated, it gives CSVELMAGEGKLFF.

The chain is built from TRBV5-1 and TRBJ2-2; 7 nucleotides agree with TRBD2. This CDR3 is 15 amino acids long. V lost 3 bases to trimming and J lost 5 bases; unmatched junction nucleotides: 7. Germline V gene data show CDR1 as SGHRS and CDR2 as YFSETQ. The CDR3 DNA follows: TGCGCCAGCAGCTCCGGACTAGGTTCAACCGGGGAGCTGTTTTTT. It translates to CASSSGLGSTGELFF.

This clone was observed a few times. This chain joins TRBV27 and TRBJ2-3; a weak D match, TRBD2 (7 bases). V lost 6 bases to trimming and J lost 1 base, with 20 bases between them. This CDR3 comprises 17 residues. The V gene's germline CDR1 is MNHEY and CDR2 SMNVEV (reference sequence). CDR3 sequence: CASSPPGDYSRTDTQYF. CDR3 nucleotide sequence: TGTGCCAGCAGCCCCCCAGGGGACTACTCTCGCACAGATACGCAGTATTTT.